Listed below are T cell receptor beta chains from one sample, sequenced in a study of control samples from healthy donors and cancer patients. Repertoires were generated with immunoSEQ multiplex PCR, while TCRdb's copy carries only in-frame clones and drops some. Counted here are 75,000 to 100,000 clones, 86% occurring once; the ten biggest clones make up over 0.95%. The source material was blood. The receptors here all came from a woman aged 45 to 65 in good health. The CDR3 runs from the conserved cysteine through the conserved F or W. Fields, in order: D gene, V gene, J gene, clone size, CDR3 protein, CDR3 DNA. A D gene is named only where the DNA matches it firmly. Rows give clone size only sometimes, using once, few, many, or a class for an expanded clone.

>-|TRBV7-3|TRBJ1-2|-
CASSLPVGGYTF
TGTGCCAGCAGCTTACCAGTGGGAGGCTACACCTTC
>-|TRBV7-3|TRBJ2-6|-
CASSPSAGELSGANVLTF
TGTGCCAGCAGCCCTTCGGCCGGGGAGCTTTCTGGGGCCAACGTCCTGACTTTC
>TRBD1|TRBV7-2|TRBJ1-2|-
CASSLGQGSYGYTF
TGTGCCAGCAGCTTGGGACAGGGAAGCTATGGCTACACCTTC
>-|TRBV2|TRBJ2-2|-
CASSEQGLTGELFF
TGTGCCAGCAGTGAACAGGGACTCACCGGGGAGCTGTTTTTT
>TRBD2|TRBV6-4|TRBJ2-3|-
CASSDSGGGTDTQYF
TGTGCCAGCAGTGACAGCGGGGGGGGCACAGATACGCAGTATTTT
>TRBD2|TRBV5-6|TRBJ2-3|-
CASSFTSGTDTQYF
TGTGCCAGCAGCTTTACTAGCGGCACAGATACGCAGTATTTT
>-|TRBV18|TRBJ2-2|-
CASSPEARTRTGELFF
TGTGCCAGCTCCCCCGAGGCGAGGACGAGGACCGGGGAGCTGTTTTTT
>-|TRBV28|TRBJ1-2|-
CASSSPLVHYGYTF
TGTGCCAGCAGTTCCCCCCTAGTGCACTATGGCTACACCTTC
>TRBD1|TRBV7-6|TRBJ1-4|-
CASSSGQGWNEKLFF
TGTGCCAGCAGCTCTGGACAGGGGTGGAATGAAAAACTGTTTTTT
>-|TRBV4-2|TRBJ2-6|-
CASSPRDASFGANVLTF
TGTGCCAGCAGCCCCCGGGACGCCAGTTTTGGGGCCAACGTCCTGACTTTC
>-|TRBV19|TRBJ2-7|-
CASKELASDEQYF
TGTGCCAGTAAGGAACTGGCCTCTGACGAGCAGTACTTC
>TRBD2|TRBV15|TRBJ2-5|-
CATSRDLGLAGGSRETQYF
TGTGCCACCAGCAGAGATCTAGGACTAGCGGGGGGCTCTCGAGAGACCCAGTACTTC
>TRBD1|TRBV19|TRBJ1-1|-
CASSISFRGRGRGEDTEAFF
TGTGCCAGTAGTATCTCCTTCCGGGGAAGGGGGCGCGGTGAGGACACTGAAGCTTTCTTT
>-|TRBV5-1|TRBJ1-1|-
CASSQTGKDTEAFF
TGCGCCAGCAGCCAGACAGGAAAGGACACTGAAGCTTTCTTT
>TRBD1|TRBV23-1|TRBJ2-7|-
CASSRRRQGSPYEQYF
TGCGCCAGCAGCCGGCGGCGACAGGGGTCCCCCTACGAGCAGTACTTC
>-|TRBV5-6|TRBJ2-1|-
CASRATYNEQFF
TGTGCCAGCAGAGCTACATACAATGAGCAGTTCTTC
>-|TRBV7-2|TRBJ1-1|-
CASSLVGQLNTEAFF
TGTGCCAGCAGCTTAGTTGGTCAGCTGAACACTGAAGCTTTCTTT
>TRBD1|TRBV6-5|TRBJ2-7|-
CASRDRSVGEQYF
TGTGCCAGCAGGGACAGGTCCGTTGGGGAGCAGTACTTC
>-|TRBV5-4|TRBJ2-2|-
CASSLGAGANTGELFF
TGTGCCAGCAGCTTGGGCGCCGGGGCGAACACCGGGGAGCTGTTTTTT
>-|TRBV6-1|TRBJ1-5|-
CASSVRGRVGNQPQHF
TGTGCCAGCAGTGTACGGGGGCGCGTGGGCAATCAGCCCCAGCATTTT
>-|TRBV28|TRBJ1-4|few
CASKDRSVGLFF
TGTGCCAGCAAGGACCGTTCCGTTGGACTGTTTTTT
>-|TRBV19|TRBJ2-3|-
CASSMRGEADTQYF
TGTGCCAGTAGTATGAGAGGGGAGGCAGATACGCAGTATTTT
>-|TRBV7-2|TRBJ1-6|-
CASSPWGREESPLHF
TGTGCCAGCAGCCCCTGGGGCAGGGAGGAGTCACCCCTCCACTTT
>-|TRBV5-1|TRBJ2-3|-
CASSLVPADTQYF
TGCGCCAGCAGCTTGGTTCCCGCAGATACGCAGTATTTT
>-|TRBV7-2|TRBJ1-5|-
CASSLARGGQPQHF
TGTGCCAGCAGCTTAGCCCGCGGGGGTCAGCCCCAGCATTTT